This TCR beta chain originates from a study of cytomegalovirus exposure and HLA in healthy donors (dated by TCRdb to the late 2010s). Regarding the complete study: According to an earlier analysis of several hundred of the donors, some 180 million T cells yielded roughly 110 million unique TCR beta sequences and more than 250 Gb of sequence data. Roughly 310 gigabases of sequencing data and approximately 80 million unique TCR sequences were included in an early release covering roughly 600 HLA-typed donors. Among the roughly 430 genotyped donors, approximately 77% belonged to the genetic ancestry cluster associated with self-reported Caucasian donors. The study was designed to test whether signatures of past pathogen exposure could be identified by cataloging public T cell receptors. The study profiled the T cell repertoires of 666 subjects by immunosequencing and related them to cytomegalovirus serostatus. Besides the first cohort of 500 to 700 subjects, a separate validation cohort made up of over a hundred different subjects was used. To predict cytomegalovirus infection status, the study combined high-throughput TCR immunosequencing, statistical association of individual TCRs with disease status, and machine learning. To study patterns of TCR occurrence, a later analysis re-analyzed previously published TCR beta repertoires from 600 to 750 donors and added high-resolution HLA genotyping. Rather than drawing on any new phenotypic data, the later analysis identified candidate immune exposures from TCR beta sequences and the way those sequences occurred across donors. An earlier analysis of about 600 of the donors used high-throughput TCR beta sequencing to judge whether each TCR beta V gene segment behaved as functional or pseudogenic. Donor age, sex, ethnicity and CMV serostatus were collected together with the repertoire data. A later genetic analysis took genome-wide SNP genotypes for about 65% of the 666 donors and used that subset as a discovery cohort. Every repertoire in the discovery cohort had been generated on one and the same sequencing platform. HLA typing included class I and class II loci at four-digit resolution. The number of typed donors differed by locus: about 620-640 for A, B, C, DRB1 and DQB1; approximately 540 for DQA1; roughly 600 for DPA1; and 400 to 480 for DPB1. A few DR-DQ haplotypes were treated as single units for association and clustering because of strong linkage in the cohort. Across roughly 420 genotyped donors of the cohort, an average of approximately 220,000 unique TCR beta nucleotide sequences per donor were sequenced, and roughly 17% of those sequences were non-productive.

The cohort comprised 550 to 700 healthy bone marrow donors. All cohort members were sampled while nominally healthy, although unrecorded immune exposures were likely present. The donor was CMV seronegative and was included in the group of hundreds of seronegative cohort members. A peripheral blood sample was provided by each donor, and peripheral blood mononuclear cells were used for TCR beta sequencing. The Qiagen DNeasy Blood Extraction Kit was used to extract genomic DNA from the blood cell samples. The CDR3 covers 14 residues, taking in both the cysteine and the phenylalanine. The retained sequence is limited to the CDR3, 42 bases, with the frame set at the first base. The junction shows trimming of 2 bases on V and 5 bases on J, plus 9 bases between the germline ends. The germline V gene supplies CDR1 SGHAT and CDR2 FQNNGV. About this clone itself: The specificity of this receptor is unknown. No base qualities exist here, and no much larger clone lies one base off it.

The library was obtained by the immunoSEQ multiplex PCR assay. A mixture of 60 forward primers for TCR Vbeta segments and 13 reverse primers for TCR Jbeta segments was used in the multiplex PCR. The CDR3 region of rearranged TCR beta genes was amplified from genomic DNA with a multiplex PCR assay. Amplified TCR beta libraries were sequenced as 87-base-pair reads on the Illumina HiSeq System. The authors' pipeline ran thus. In a later analysis, some 80 million unique TCR beta chains were counted across the roughly 610 repertoires, and around 11 million of these chains were shared by at least two donors. A nearest-neighbor algorithm error-corrected the raw reads and collapsed the reads into unique sequences, merging closely related sequences to remove PCR and sequencing errors. CDR3 sequences were aligned to IMGT reference sequences to assign V, D and J gene segments. For a sequence to be retained, at least a six-nucleotide match to both a V gene segment and a J gene segment was required. A rearrangement counted as productive if the CDR3 had no stop codons and remained in frame with V and J, and every other rearrangement counted as non-productive. Following IMGT convention, CDR3 was defined as the stretch from the second conserved V-encoded cysteine up to the conserved J-encoded phenylalanine. The earlier analysis of 500 to 650 of the donors excluded any sequence lacking an unambiguous match to a single V gene segment. An earlier analysis of approximately 590 of the donors called V segments functional above 56.7% productive rearrangements and segregating when the between-donor standard deviation exceeded 5%. To diagnose cytomegalovirus status from the catalog of TCR beta chain sequences, a statistical classification framework was built. A later analysis assigned V and J genes by comparing TCR nucleotide sequences with IMGT/GENE-DB human TR gene sequences. The TCRdist pipeline was used in a later analysis to assign CDR3 sequences and most-parsimonious VDJ recombination scenarios. A later analysis defined each TCR beta chain by its CDR3 amino acid sequence plus V-gene family, and excluded reads lacking a unique V-gene family. To address suspected cross-contamination and a sequencing artifact, a later analysis removed several hundred highly shared, low-generation-probability nucleotide sequences. In a later analysis, a clonal expansion index for each public chain was calculated from normalized within-repertoire ranks of inferred template counts. Generation probabilities in a later analysis came from a VDJ recombination model fitted to out-of-frame rearrangements, and those results were checked against IGoR. A later analysis scored TCR-TCR, TCR-HLA and TCR-CMV co-occurrence with hypergeometric tests, applying a repertoire-size bias correction to TCR pairs. To estimate false discovery rates, a later analysis permuted the HLA or CMV assignments 20 times. In a later analysis, co-occurring TCRs were grouped using DBSCAN, with TCRdist sequence similarity added in when clustering inside HLA-allele-positive subsets. Co-occurrence clustering excluded repertoires with fewer than 30,000 or more than 120,000 public chains, plus five with anomalous nucleotide sharing. TCRdb took over this immuneACCESS table, retaining in-frame rearrangements with V and J assigned. Such tables are incomplete; in checked studies, under half of the missing clones stem from an unresolved V gene, and the remainder is unexplained. The V and J calls and clone size are taken from that table; D and trimming were inferred from the DNA. The sample includes roughly 220,000 clones, with 75% observed a single time. The ten largest clones represent 1.8% of the sample.

Points the paper makes about the study in general: In vitro tests confirmed that a few of the cytomegalovirus-associated TCR beta chains recognize cytomegalovirus antigens. In a later analysis, most CMV-associated TCR beta chains were found to appear HLA-restricted, with HLA associations seemingly driven largely by CMV exposure. Strong co-occurrence of HLA alleles, especially DR and DQ, made assigning TCR associations to individual alleles difficult. Only TCR beta chains were sequenced in this cohort, and the absence of alpha or paired-chain data limited detectable features. The classifier was reported to diagnose cytomegalovirus status with high specificity and sensitivity in both the original and validation cohorts. In an earlier analysis of around 500 of the donors, most TCR beta V segments appeared in productive rearrangements about 87% or about 30% of the time, broadly matching IMGT annotations. In a later analysis, around 17,000 TCR beta sequences were associated with specific HLA alleles at a false discovery rate of 0.05. The sequencing pipeline was judged likely to have produced a cluster of highly shared sequence variants as a technical artifact. The study listed approximately 160 TCR beta chains as associated with cytomegalovirus. A further reported finding was that TCR beta sequences accurately predicted the HLA-A and HLA-B alleles for most subjects in the first cohort. Because some donors lacked HLA typing at each locus, the association tests relied only on the typed subset. A later analysis found that TCR association rates varied across HLA loci, with DRB1 alleles showing the most associated TCRs and HLA-C alleles the fewest. Compared with equally common non-associated chains, HLA-associated TCR beta chains in a later analysis were more clonally expanded and had lower generation probabilities. Linkage disequilibrium might explain the correlated functional status among segregating V segments, but an unknown experimental factor could not be excluded. For the cohort, immune exposure information was limited to CMV serostatus. Several of the top co-occurrence clusters appeared to be linked to parvovirus B19, influenza, CMV and Epstein-Barr virus, according to a later analysis. Because the 87-base-pair reads could not distinguish some IMGT-functional V segments, including TRBV6-2 and TRBV6-3, those segments were excluded. It was suggested by the authors that the approach could potentially be generalized to other disease states and immunological phenotypes. The earlier analysis of fewer than 750 of the donors excluded 15 to 20 rarely observed V segments, including chromosome 9 orphons, because counts were too low. Across donors, most TCR sequences were observed very rarely, whereas some public TCRs were present in many individuals. An association between a missense DCLRE1C variant and V-gene and J-gene trimming of TCR beta chains was found in a later genetic analysis and replicated in an independent cohort. Sequencing depth was assumed to be roughly uniform across donors in the presence/absence analyses, though that assumption may not hold. In a later genetic analysis, fewer N-insertions in productive TCRs were reported among donors in an Asian-associated ancestry cluster than the roughly 700-donor mean.

This TCR was recovered from a woman aged 25 to 45 in good health and CMV-seronegative. Sequencing used PBMCs. This receptor chain uses TRBV11-2 and TRBJ1-4; no D gene can be assigned with confidence. CDR3 loop: CASSLQPRNEKLFF. The base sequence is TGTGCCAGCAGCTTACAACCCCGGAATGAAAAACTGTTTTTT.